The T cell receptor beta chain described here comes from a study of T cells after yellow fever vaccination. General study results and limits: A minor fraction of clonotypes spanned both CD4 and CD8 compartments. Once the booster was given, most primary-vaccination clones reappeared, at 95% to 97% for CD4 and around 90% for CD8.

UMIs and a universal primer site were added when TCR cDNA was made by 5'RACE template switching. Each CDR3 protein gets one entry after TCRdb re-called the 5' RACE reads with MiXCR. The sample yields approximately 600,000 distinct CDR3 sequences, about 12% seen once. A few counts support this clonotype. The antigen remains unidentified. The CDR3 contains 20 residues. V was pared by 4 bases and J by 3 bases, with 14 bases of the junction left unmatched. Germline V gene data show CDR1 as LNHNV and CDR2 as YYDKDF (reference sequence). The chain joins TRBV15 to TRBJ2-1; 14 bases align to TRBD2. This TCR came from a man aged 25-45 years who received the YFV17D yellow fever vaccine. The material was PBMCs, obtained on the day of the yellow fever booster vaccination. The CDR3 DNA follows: TGTGCCACCAGCACTAGAAACTGGGCCGGGACTAGCGGGGGCTACAATGAGCAGTTCTTC. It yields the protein CATSTRNWAGTSGGYNEQFF.